This T cell receptor beta chain came from a study of cytomegalovirus exposure and HLA in healthy donors. Study overall: In a later analysis, the 120 or so validation repertoires were reported to have used the same platform as the 550 to 850 first-cohort repertoires.

V gave up 2 bases and J gave up 0 bases, with 15 bases separating them. CDR1 and CDR2 from the germline V gene are SGHRS and YFSETQ. This CDR3 has 16 residues. Note on this clone: The antigen is undetermined.

Sequenced by immunoSEQ multiplex PCR; TCRdb stores in-frame clones only, minus some. Altogether about 150,000 clones are present, about 86% being singletons, with the ten largest covering approximately 2.2%. Study outcomes and limitations: Most TCR sequences showed up rarely, but some public TCRs showed up in many donors. Researchers catalogued roughly 170 TCR beta chains as cytomegalovirus-associated.

This rearrangement joins TRBV5-1 to TRBJ2-7; TRBD1 is a possible D gene (5 bases). Sequenced sample: PBMCs. The clonotype comes from a human donor in good health. The chain's CDR3 is CASSFVGAVSSYEQYF. The CDR3 nucleotides are TGCGCCAGCAGCTTCGTTGGGGCAGTTAGCTCCTACGAGCAGTACTTC.